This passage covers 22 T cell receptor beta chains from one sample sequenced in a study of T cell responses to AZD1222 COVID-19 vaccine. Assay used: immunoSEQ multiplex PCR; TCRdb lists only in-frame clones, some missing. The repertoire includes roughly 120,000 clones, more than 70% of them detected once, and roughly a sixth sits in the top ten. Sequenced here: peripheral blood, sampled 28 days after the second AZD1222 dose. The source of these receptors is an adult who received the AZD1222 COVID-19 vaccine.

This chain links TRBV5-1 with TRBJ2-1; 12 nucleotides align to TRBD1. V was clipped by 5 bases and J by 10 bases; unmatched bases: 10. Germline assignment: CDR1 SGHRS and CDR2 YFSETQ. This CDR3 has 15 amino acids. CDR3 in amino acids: CASRRGQGAFEEQFF. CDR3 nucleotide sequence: TGCGCCAGCAGAAGGGGACAGGGGGCCTTCGAGGAGCAGTTCTTC.

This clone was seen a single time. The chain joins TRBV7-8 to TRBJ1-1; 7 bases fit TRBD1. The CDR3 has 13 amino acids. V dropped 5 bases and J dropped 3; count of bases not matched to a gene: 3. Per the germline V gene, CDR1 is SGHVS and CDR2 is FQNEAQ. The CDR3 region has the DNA TGTGCCAGCAGCGCGCAGGGGGACACTGAAGCTTTCTTT. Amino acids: CASSAQGDTEAFF.

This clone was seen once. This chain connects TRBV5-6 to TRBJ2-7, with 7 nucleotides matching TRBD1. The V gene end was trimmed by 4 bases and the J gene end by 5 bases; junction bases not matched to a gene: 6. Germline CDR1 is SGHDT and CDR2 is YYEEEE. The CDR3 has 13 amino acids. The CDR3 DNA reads TGTGCCAGCAGCAGACAGGGTAAAAACGAGCAGTACTTC. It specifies CASSRQGKNEQYF.

The CDR3 region has the DNA TGTGCCGGACAGGCTACCTACGAGCAGTACTTC. It is translated as CAGQATYEQYF. The rearrangement links TRBV24-1 to TRBJ2-7, with 7 bases lining up with TRBD1. Looked up from germline, CDR1 is KGHDR and CDR2 is SFDVKD. This CDR3 has 11 residues. Trimming cost V 12 bases and J 2 bases; bases outside gene matches: 3.

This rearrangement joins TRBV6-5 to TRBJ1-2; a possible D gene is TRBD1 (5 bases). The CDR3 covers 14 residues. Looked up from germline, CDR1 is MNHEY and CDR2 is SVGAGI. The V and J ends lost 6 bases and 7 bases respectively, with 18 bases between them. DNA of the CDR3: TGTGCCAGCAGATCGGACGGGCCAGGGCTTGGCTACACCTTC. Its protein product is CASRSDGPGLGYTF.

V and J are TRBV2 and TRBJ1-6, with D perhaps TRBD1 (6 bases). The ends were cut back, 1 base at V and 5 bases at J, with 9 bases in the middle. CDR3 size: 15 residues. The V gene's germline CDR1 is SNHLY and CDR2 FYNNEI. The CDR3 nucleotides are TGTGCCAGCAGTGAAGTGACAGGAAATAATTCACCCCTCCACTTT. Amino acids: CASSEVTGNNSPLHF.

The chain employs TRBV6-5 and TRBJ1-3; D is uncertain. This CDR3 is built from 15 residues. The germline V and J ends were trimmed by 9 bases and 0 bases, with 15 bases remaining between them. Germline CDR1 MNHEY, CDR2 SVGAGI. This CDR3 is CASGVWFSSGNTIYF. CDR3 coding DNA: TGTGCCAGTGGGGTTTGGTTTAGCTCTGGAAACACCATATATTTT.

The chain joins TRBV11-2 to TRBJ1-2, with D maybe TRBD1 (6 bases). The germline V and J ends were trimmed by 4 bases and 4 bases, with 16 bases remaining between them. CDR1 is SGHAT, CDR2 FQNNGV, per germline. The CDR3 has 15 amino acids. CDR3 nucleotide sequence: TGTGCCAGCAGCTCCTTCCGGGGGGCGGGCTATGGCTACACCTTC. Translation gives CASSSFRGAGYGYTF.

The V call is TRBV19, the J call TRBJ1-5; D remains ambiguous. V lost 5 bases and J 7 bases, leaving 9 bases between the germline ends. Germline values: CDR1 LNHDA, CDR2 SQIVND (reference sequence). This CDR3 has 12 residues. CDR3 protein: CASSSLIQPQHF. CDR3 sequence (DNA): TGTGCCAGTAGTTCCCTGATCCAGCCCCAGCATTTT.

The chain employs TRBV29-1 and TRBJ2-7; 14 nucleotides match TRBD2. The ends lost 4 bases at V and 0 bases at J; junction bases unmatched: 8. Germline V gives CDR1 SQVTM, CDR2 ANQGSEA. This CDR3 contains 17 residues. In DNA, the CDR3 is TGCAGCGTTGCCGGGACTAGCGGGAGTAGTGGCTCCTACGAGCAGTACTTC. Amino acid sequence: CSVAGTSGSSGSYEQYF.

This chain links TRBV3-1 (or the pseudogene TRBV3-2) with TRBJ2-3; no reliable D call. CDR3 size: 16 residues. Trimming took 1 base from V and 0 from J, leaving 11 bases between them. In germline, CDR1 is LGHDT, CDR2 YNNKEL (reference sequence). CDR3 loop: CASSQVVGTSTDTQYF. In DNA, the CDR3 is TGTGCCAGCAGCCAAGTAGTGGGCACTAGCACAGATACGCAGTATTTT.

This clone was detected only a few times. The DNA for the CDR3 is TGTGCCAGCACCGGGACAGTCGAGTACGAGCAGTACTTC. Protein: CASTGTVEYEQYF. The chain recombines TRBV2 with TRBJ2-7; 7 nucleotides match TRBD1. The ends lost 7 bases at V and 4 bases at J; junction bases unmatched: 7. The CDR3 has 13 amino acids. The germline gives CDR1 SNHLY, CDR2 FYNNEI.

In DNA, the CDR3 is TGTGCCAGCACCCCAGGACAGGGTCTGGCTGAGCTGTTTTTT. This gives the protein CASTPGQGLAELFF. The J gene is TRBJ2-2, the V gene TRBV3-1 (or the pseudogene TRBV3-2); 8 bases align to TRBD1. CDR1 and CDR2 (germline): LGHDT, YNNKEL (reference sequence). The V gene end was trimmed by 7 bases and the J gene end by 11 bases; junction bases not matched to a gene: 12. The length of the CDR3 is 14 residues.

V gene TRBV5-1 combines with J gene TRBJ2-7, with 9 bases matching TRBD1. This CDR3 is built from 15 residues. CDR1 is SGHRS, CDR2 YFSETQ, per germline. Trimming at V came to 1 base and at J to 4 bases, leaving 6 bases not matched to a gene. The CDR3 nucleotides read TGCGCCAGCAGCTTGACTGGGACAGGGAGTTACGAGCAGTACTTC. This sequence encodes CASSLTGTGSYEQYF.

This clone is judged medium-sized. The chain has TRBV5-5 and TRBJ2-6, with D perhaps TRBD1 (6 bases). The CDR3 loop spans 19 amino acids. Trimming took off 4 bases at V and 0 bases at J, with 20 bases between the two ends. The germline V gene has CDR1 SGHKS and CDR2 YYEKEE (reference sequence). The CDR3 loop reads CASSLWGHPGPSGANVLTF. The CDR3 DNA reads TGTGCCAGCAGCCTCTGGGGGCACCCCGGCCCCTCTGGGGCCAACGTCCTGACTTTC.

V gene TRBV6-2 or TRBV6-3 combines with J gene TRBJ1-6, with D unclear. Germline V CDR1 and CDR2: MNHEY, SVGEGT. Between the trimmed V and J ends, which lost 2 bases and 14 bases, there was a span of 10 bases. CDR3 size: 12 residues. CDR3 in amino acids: CASSYRLSALHF. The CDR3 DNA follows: TGTGCCAGCAGTTACCGGCTATCGGCCCTCCACTTT.

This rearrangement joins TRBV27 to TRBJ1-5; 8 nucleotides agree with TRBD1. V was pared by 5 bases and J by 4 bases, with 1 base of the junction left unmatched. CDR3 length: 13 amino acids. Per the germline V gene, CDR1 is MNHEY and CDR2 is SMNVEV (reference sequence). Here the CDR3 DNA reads TGTGCCAGCAGTCGGACAGGGAATCAGCCCCAGCATTTT. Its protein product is CASSRTGNQPQHF.

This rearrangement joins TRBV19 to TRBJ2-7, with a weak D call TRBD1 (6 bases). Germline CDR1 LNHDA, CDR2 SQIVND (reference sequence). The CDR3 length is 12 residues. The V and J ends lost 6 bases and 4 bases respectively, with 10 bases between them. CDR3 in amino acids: CASSDRPYEQYF. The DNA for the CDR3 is TGTGCCAGTAGCGACAGGCCTTACGAGCAGTACTTC.

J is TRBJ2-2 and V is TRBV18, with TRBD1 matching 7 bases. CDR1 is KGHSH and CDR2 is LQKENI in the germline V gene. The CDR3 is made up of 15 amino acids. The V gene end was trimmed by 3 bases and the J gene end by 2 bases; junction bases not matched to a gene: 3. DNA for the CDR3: TGTGCCAGCTCACCGGGACAGAGTAACACCGGGGAGCTGTTTTTT. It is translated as CASSPGQSNTGELFF.

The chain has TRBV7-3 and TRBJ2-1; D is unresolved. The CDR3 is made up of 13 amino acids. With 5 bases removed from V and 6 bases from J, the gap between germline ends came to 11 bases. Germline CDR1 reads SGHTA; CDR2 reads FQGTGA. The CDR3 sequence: CASSLTTRNEQFF. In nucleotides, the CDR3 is TGTGCCAGCAGCCTCACGACCCGCAATGAGCAGTTCTTC.

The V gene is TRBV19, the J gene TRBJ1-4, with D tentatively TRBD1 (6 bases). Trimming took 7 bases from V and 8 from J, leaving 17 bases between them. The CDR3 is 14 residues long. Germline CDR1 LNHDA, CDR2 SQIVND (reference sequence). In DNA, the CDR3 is TGTGCCAGTACGGGGACATCCCGCGGAGAAAAACTGTTTTTT. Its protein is CASTGTSRGEKLFF.

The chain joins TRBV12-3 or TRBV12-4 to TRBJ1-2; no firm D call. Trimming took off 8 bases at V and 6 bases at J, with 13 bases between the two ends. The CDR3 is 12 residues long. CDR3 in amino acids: CASAVGGNGYTF. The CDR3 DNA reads TGTGCCAGCGCTGTTGGAGGCAATGGCTACACCTTC.